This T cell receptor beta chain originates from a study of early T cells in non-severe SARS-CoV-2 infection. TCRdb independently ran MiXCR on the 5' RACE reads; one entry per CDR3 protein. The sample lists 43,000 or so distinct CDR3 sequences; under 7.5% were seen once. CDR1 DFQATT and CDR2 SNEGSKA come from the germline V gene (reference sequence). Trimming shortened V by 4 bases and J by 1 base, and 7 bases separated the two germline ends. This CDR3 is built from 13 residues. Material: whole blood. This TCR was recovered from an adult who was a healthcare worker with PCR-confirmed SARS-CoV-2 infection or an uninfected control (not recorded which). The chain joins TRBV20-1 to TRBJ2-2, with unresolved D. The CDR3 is CSAIKQNTGELFF. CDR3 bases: TGCAGTGCTATTAAACAGAACACCGGGGAGCTGTTTTTT.